This TCR beta chain was sequenced in a study of naive and memory T cell subsets. Study-wide points: The power law exponent of TCR abundance differed between naive and memory cells. Possibly reflecting memory cells re-expressing CD45RA, a few larger clonotypes occurred in naive repertoires, especially CD8.

An equimolar mix of two oligonucleotides served as the beta constant-region primer for TRBC1 and TRBC2. Ligated cDNA was amplified by four rounds of PCR with nested alpha and beta constant-region primers and SP2. MiXCR, applied by TCRdb to the UMI-ligation and nested PCR reads, yields one record per CDR3 protein. The sample contains 85,000 to 130,000 distinct CDR3 sequences, roughly 14% of which appear only once. Remarks on this clonotype: Its antigen remains unidentified.

The CDR3 has 13 residues. Per the germline V gene, CDR1 is ENHRY and CDR2 is SYGVKD. V lost 8 bases to trimming and J lost 8 bases, with 18 bases between them. The chain joins TRBV10-3 to TRBJ1-1; D perhaps matches TRBD1 (5 bases). The receptor was derived from a human donor in good health. Sequencing was performed on naive CD8+ T cells from blood. This CDR3 reads CAIRGREEEEAFF. CDR3 nucleotide sequence: TGTGCCATCCGGGGCAGGGAAGAAGAAGAAGCTTTCTTT.